This entry concerns a single TCR beta chain. One junction end disagrees with the germline gene, perhaps due to a read error. The data were taken from a study of blood T cell repertoires in COVID-19. Study-wide context: Acute and convalescent COVID-19 samples came from the United States, Italy and Spain. Nucleic acid was either cDNA or gDNA, and it came from T cells, B-cell-depleted T cells, or PBMCs.

Per the original data handling: Amplification with reference gene primers provided the estimates of nucleated cell counts. Profiled with immunoSEQ multiplex PCR; TCRdb holds only in-frame clones, not every one. The V and J calls and the clone size are those of that table, but D and trimming were determined from the DNA. The repertoire includes fewer than 350,000 clones, around 90% of them detected once, and 9% to 9.5% sits in the top ten. CDR1 and CDR2 (germline): SGHRS, YFSETQ. The CDR3 extends over 18 amino acids. Sequenced sample: peripheral blood. This TCR derives from a man between 18 and 35 years old with active or convalescent COVID-19. The V call is TRBV5-1, the J call TRBJ2-3, with 14 bases fitting TRBD2. The CDR3 DNA sequence: TGCGTCAGCAGCTTGGGGACTAGCGGGGGAGCTAGCACAGATACGCAGTATTTT. Its protein is CVSSLGTSGGASTDTQYF.